The T cell receptor beta chain described here comes from a study of beta chain features in type 1 diabetes. Findings and caveats of the study: The VDJ junctions of type 1 diabetes patients carried fewer insertions and more deletions.

This CDR3 is built from 14 residues. The J segment lost 7 bases and the V segment lost 4 bases, leaving 7 bases of the junction unmatched. The germline CDR1 and CDR2 sequences are SNHLY and FYNNEI. Per donor, one heparinised blood draw averaged about 100 mL. This clone was observed a handful of times. Its antigen is undetermined. Expressed TCRB transcripts were sequenced after all isolated RNA was converted to cDNA. Method: immunoSEQ multiplex PCR; TCRdb's copy keeps in-frame clones and lacks some. The sample yields about 410,000 clones, roughly 14% seen once. The chain carries TRBV2 and TRBJ2-1, with 7 bases fitting TRBD2. Sequenced input: naive CD4+ T cells from blood. This clonotype was sampled from a man between 25 and 39 years old in good health. DNA for the CDR3: TGTGCCAGCAGTGCAAGCGGGAACGGGAATGAGCAGTTCTTC. Its translation is CASSASGNGNEQFF.